The T cell receptor (beta chain) under discussion was sequenced for a study of chemoradiotherapy in HPV16-positive cancers. Study details: Candidate HPV-specific T-cell clones and common TCR motifs came from functional assays in a couple of HPV16-positive patients. Findings and limits, study-wide: Candidate HPV-specific clones and E7-related TCR motifs grew in tumor during treatment. Better recurrence-free survival went with HPV-responsive T-cell expansion in HPV16-positive patients.

The V and J ends lost 2 bases and 4 bases respectively, with 9 bases between them. Germline V gene data show CDR1 as SGDLS and CDR2 as YYNGEE. This CDR3 spans 14 amino acids. Repeated repertoire sampling spanned the course of chemoradiotherapy. Comments on this clone: Its specificity is not known.

Measured with immunoSEQ multiplex PCR; TCRdb has only the in-frame clones, and not every one. The sample holds 1,500 to 2,500 clones, 80% to 90% seen once. V usage is TRBV9 and J usage is TRBJ1-4; D perhaps matches TRBD1 (5 bases). The sample here was tumor tissue, taken from a patient who underwent chemoradiotherapy. The origin of this receptor is a human donor with HPV-associated anogenital cancer. The CDR3 sequence is CASSVGTYNEKLFF. For the CDR3, the DNA is TGTGCCAGCAGCGTCGGGACTTATAATGAAAAACTGTTTTTT.